This TCR beta chain was captured in a study of blood T cells in healthy people across ages. The table lists this clonotype with many counts. It was with a sample-barcoded 5' primer and a J-beta primer mix that a second PCR of roughly 6 to 12 cycles was run. Every sample gave at least 2.5 million paired-end reads containing CDR3. TCRdb processed the 5' RACE reads anew with MiXCR; each CDR3 protein has one entry. The table shows 500,000 to 600,000 distinct CDR3 sequences, with roughly 29% occurring only once. The junction had 12 bases not matched to a gene; V was cut back by 5 bases and J by 2 bases. CDR1 is MNHEY, CDR2 SVGEGT, per germline. CDR3 length equals 17 residues.

Sequenced material: blood. This chain connects TRBV6-2 or TRBV6-3 to TRBJ1-5, with TRBD1 matching 7 bases. The receptor's source is a woman between 65 and 79 years old in good health. This chain's CDR3 is CASSRGTVNSGNQPQHF. The CDR3 DNA sequence: TGTGCCAGCAGTAGAGGGACAGTCAATAGTGGCAATCAGCCCCAGCATTTT.